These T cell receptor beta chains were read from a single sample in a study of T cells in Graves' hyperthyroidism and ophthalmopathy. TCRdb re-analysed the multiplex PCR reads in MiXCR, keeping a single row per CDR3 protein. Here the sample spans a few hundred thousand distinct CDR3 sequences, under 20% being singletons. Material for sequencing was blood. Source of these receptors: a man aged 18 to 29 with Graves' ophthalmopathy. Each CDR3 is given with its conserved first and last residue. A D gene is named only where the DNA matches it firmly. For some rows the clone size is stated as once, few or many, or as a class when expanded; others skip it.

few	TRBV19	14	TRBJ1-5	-	CASSTTGKYQPQHF	TGTGCCAGTAGTACTACAGGGAAGTACCAGCCCCAGCATTTT
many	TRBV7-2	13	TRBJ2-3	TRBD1	CASSFLQGDTQYF	TGTGCCAGCAGTTTCTTACAGGGGGACACGCAGTATTTT
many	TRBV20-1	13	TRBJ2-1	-	CSASGRAYNEQFF	TGCAGTGCTAGTGGGCGGGCCTACAATGAGCAGTTCTTC
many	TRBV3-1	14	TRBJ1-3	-	CASSPSGGGNTIYF	TGTGCCAGCAGCCCAAGTGGTGGGGGAAACACCATATATTTT
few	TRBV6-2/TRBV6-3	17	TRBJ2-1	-	CASSYSLSRAVYNEQFF	TGTGCCAGCAGTTACTCCCTTTCGAGAGCAGTCTACAATGAGCAGTTCTTC
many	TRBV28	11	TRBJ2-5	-	CASSLSETQYF	TGTGCCAGCAGTTTATCGGAGACCCAGTACTTC
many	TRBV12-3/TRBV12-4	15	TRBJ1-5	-	CASSKRGAGNQPQHF	TGTGCCAGCAGTAAGCGGGGGGCGGGCAATCAGCCCCAGCATTTT
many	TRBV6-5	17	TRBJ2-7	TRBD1	CASSYSFETGGFYEQYF	TGTGCCAGCAGTTACTCGTTTGAGACAGGGGGCTTCTACGAGCAGTACTTC
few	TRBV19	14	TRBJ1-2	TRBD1	CASTNRGEWDGYTF	TGTGCCAGTACGAACAGGGGGGAATGGGATGGCTACACCTTC
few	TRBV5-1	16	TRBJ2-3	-	CASSHYGKQGGDTQYF	TGCGCCAGCAGCCACTACGGGAAGCAGGGGGGGGATACGCAGTATTTT
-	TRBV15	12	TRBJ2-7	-	CATSRSGYEQYF	TGTGCCACCAGCAGATCCGGCTACGAGCAGTACTTC
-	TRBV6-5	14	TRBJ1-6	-	CASSYSSGQSPLHF	TGTGCCAGCAGTTACTCGTCAGGGCAGTCACCCCTCCACTTT
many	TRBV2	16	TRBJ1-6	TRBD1	CASSSQGQGVDSPLHF	TGTGCCAGCAGCTCCCAAGGACAGGGGGTAGATTCACCCCTCCACTTT
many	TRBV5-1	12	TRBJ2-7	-	CASSLSGVEQYF	TGCGCCAGCAGCTTGTCTGGGGTGGAACAGTACTTC
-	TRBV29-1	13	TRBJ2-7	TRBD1	CSVDGTEGAEQYF	TGCAGCGTCGACGGGACAGAAGGGGCAGAGCAGTACTTC
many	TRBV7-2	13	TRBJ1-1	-	CASSFDIDTEAFF	TGTGCCAGCAGTTTCGACATTGACACTGAAGCTTTCTTT
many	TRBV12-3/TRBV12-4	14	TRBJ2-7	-	CASRVSEGAYEQYF	TGTGCCAGCAGGGTCTCGGAGGGAGCCTACGAGCAGTACTTC
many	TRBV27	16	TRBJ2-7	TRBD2	CASSLLGSGGAYEQYF	TGTGCCAGCAGTTTACTGGGTAGCGGGGGAGCCTACGAGCAGTACTTC
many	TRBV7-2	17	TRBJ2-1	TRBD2	CASSSGLAGVSYNEQFF	TGTGCCAGCAGCTCCGGACTAGCGGGGGTATCCTACAATGAGCAGTTCTTC
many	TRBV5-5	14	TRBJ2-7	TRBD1	CASSGGQGEYEQYF	TGTGCCAGCAGCGGAGGACAGGGGGAATACGAGCAGTACTTC
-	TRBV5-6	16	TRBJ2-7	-	CASSLFGAQGTYEQYF	TGTGCCAGCAGCTTGTTTGGTGCACAGGGTACCTACGAGCAGTACTTC
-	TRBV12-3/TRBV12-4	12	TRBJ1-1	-	CASRRDSTEAFF	TGTGCCAGCAGGAGAGATAGTACTGAAGCTTTCTTT
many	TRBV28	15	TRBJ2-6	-	CASSFTSSGANVLTF	TGTGCCAGCAGTTTCACCAGCTCTGGGGCCAACGTCCTGACTTTC
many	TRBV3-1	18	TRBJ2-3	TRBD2	CASSQGPTASGRLDTQYF	TGTGCCAGCAGCCAAGGACCCACGGCTAGCGGACGGTTGGATACGCAGTATTTT
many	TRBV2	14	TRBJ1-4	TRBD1	CASSAGTGDEKLFF	TGTGCCAGCAGTGCCGGGACAGGGGATGAAAAACTGTTTTTT
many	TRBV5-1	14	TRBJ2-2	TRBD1	CASSPGQGSGELFF	TGCGCCAGCAGCCCGGGACAGGGGTCCGGGGAGCTGTTTTTT
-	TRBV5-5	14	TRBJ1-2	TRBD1	CASSLEDRAYGYTF	TGTGCCAGCAGCTTGGAAGACAGGGCCTATGGCTACACCTTC
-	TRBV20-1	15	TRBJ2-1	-	CSAREGRSPYNEQFF	TGCAGTGCTAGGGAAGGGAGATCACCCTACAATGAGCAGTTCTTC
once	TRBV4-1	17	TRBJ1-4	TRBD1	CASSQTLQGVQGEKLFF	TGCGCCAGCAGCCAAACACTACAGGGGGTACAAGGGGAAAAACTGTTTTTT
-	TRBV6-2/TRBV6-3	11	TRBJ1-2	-	CASFGSYGHTF	TGTGCCAGCTTTGGGAGCTATGGCCACACCTTC
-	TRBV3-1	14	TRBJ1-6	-	CASSQDGRGSPLHF	TGTGCCAGCAGCCAGGACGGAAGAGGCTCACCCCTCCACTTT
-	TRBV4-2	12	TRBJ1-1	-	CASSQPITEAFF	TGTGCCAGCAGCCAACCTATCACTGAAGCTTTCTTT
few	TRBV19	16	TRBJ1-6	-	CASSRPPGWGDSPLHF	TGTGCCAGTAGTCGACCTCCAGGGTGGGGTGATTCACCCCTCCACTTT
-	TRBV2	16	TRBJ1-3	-	CASRGDIPYSGNTIYF	TGTGCCAGTAGGGGGGACATCCCATACTCTGGAAACACCATATATTTT
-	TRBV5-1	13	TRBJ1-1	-	CASAPRMNTEAFF	TGCGCCAGCGCCCCGAGGATGAACACTGAAGCTTTCTTT
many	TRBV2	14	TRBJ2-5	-	CASNPAGIEETQYF	TGTGCCAGCAACCCAGCGGGTATCGAGGAGACCCAGTACTTC
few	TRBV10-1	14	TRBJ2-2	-	CANSEAGWSGELFF	TGCGCCAACAGTGAGGCAGGGTGGTCCGGGGAGCTGTTTTTT